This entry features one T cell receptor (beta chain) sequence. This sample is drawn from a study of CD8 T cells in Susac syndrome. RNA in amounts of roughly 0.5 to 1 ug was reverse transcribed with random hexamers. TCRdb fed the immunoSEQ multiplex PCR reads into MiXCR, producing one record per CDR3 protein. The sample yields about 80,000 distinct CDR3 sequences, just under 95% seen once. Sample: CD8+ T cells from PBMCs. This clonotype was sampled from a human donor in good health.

CDR3 loop: CASSPGTAEKLFF. CDR3 coding DNA: TGTGCCAGCAGTCCCGGGACAGCTGAAAAACTGTTTTTT. The chain employs TRBV27 and TRBJ1-4; 7 bases line up with TRBD1. V shed 5 bases and J 7 bases; nucleotides not matched to a gene: 4. There are 13 residues in the CDR3. Germline V gene data show CDR1 as MNHEY and CDR2 as SMNVEV (reference sequence).